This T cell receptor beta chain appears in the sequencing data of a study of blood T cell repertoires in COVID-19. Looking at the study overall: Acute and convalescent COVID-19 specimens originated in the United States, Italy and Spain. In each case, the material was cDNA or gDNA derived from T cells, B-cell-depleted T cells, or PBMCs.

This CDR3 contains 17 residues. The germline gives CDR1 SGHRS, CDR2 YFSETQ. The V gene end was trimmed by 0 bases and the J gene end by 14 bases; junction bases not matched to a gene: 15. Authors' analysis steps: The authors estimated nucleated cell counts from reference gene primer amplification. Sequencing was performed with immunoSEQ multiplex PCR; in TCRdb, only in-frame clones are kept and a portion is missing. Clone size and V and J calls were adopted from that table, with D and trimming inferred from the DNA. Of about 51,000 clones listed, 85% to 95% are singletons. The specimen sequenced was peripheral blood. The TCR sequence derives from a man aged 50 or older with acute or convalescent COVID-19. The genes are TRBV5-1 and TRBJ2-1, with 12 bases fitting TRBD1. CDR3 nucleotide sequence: TGCGCCAGCAGCTTGGACACTCCGGGACAGGGGGCGTCCTTGGAGTTCTTC. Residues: CASSLDTPGQGASLEFF.